This T cell receptor (beta chain) was observed in a study of early stage breast cancer tumors. Study overall: Under 10 ER+/PR+/HER2- tumors were invasive ductal; four were invasive lobular. Regarding the study as a whole: In 14 of 16 patients, blood comparison separated tumor from normal breast. Commonly generated sequences made up most enriched TCRB sequences shared between patients. Functional markers like CD4, CD8 and FOXP3 were missed in bulk sequencing.

There are 14 residues in the CDR3. V lost 3 bases and J 7 bases, leaving 14 bases between the germline ends. CDR1 is SGHNT, CDR2 YYREEE, per germline (reference sequence). Sequencing was performed with immunoSEQ multiplex PCR; in TCRdb, only in-frame clones are kept and a portion is missing. Among tens of thousands of clones, 90% to 95% were seen once, and the ten largest hold less than 5%. This clone was found once. Its cognate antigen is unknown. Sequencing input: blood. The sequence was obtained from a person aged 65-85 years with breast cancer. V gene TRBV5-4 combines with J gene TRBJ2-1, with D perhaps TRBD1 (6 bases). The CDR3 DNA reads TGTGCCAGCAGCTCGGACAGATGGCAAAATGAGCAGTTCTTC. Amino acid sequence: CASSSDRWQNEQFF.